A single T cell receptor beta chain is shown here with its context. Germline lookup yields CDR1 KGHSH and CDR2 LQKENI. The length of the CDR3 is 16 residues. Germline trimming cut 0 bases from V and 0 bases from J; bases unmatched to any gene: 2. This record belongs to a study of preoperative IRX-2 immunotherapy in early breast cancer. The treatment here: preoperative locoregional IRX-2 cytokine immunotherapy. Patients received preoperative, locoregional IRX-2 cytokine immunotherapy in a phase Ib study. The data were produced by immunoSEQ multiplex PCR, yet TCRdb's version contains in-frame clones alone and is incomplete. The table has roughly 99,000 clones, 86% seen once.

The starting material was tumor tissue, obtained after IRX-2 immunotherapy. The clonotype comes from a human donor with breast cancer. J is TRBJ2-3 and V is TRBV18; TRBD2 agrees at 8 bases. The CDR3 coding sequence is TGTGCCAGCTCACCACCGGCTAGCGGGAGCACAGATACGCAGTATTTT. It specifies CASSPPASGSTDTQYF.